This TCR beta chain came from a study of molecular identifiers for immune sequencing clone quantification. Study-level information: Within a replicate experiment, RNA obtained from either approximately 20,000 or 100,000 naive CD8 cells was divided into five aliquots, and four of those aliquots were then sequenced. Study-wide findings and caveats: Identical TCR molecules that share a barcode could lead to an underestimation of highly expanded clone sizes. More than 97% of effector molecules, versus under 1% of naive-cell molecules, belonged to clones above 20 RNA copies.

This clonotype was seen ten or more times. Antigen: not known. Via MiXCR, TCRdb re-called the PCR reads, giving one row per CDR3 protein. This table has some 65,000 distinct CDR3 sequences, about a fifth appearing once. Germline CDR1 reads SGHDN; CDR2 reads FVKESK. Trimming cost V 0 bases and J 3 bases; bases outside gene matches: 6. The CDR3 totals 17 residues. Each library that profiled naive CD8 cells came from roughly 20,000 to 1,000,000 sorted cells with 10%, 30% or 50% RNA. The material sequenced was naive CD8+ T cells from blood, with Jurkat cell RNA spiked in. Subset here: FACS-sorted CD8+CD4-CCR7+CD45RA+ naive T cells. This rearrangement joins TRBV14 to TRBJ2-1; 9 bases match TRBD1. The TCR comes from a human donor in good health. Some libraries in this study had Jurkat cell RNA spiked in. Here the CDR3 reads CASSQDHTGGIYNEQFF. CDR3 nucleotide sequence: TGTGCCAGCAGCCAAGATCACACAGGGGGCATCTACAATGAGCAGTTCTTC.